This TCR beta chain was recorded in a study of blood T cell repertoires in COVID-19. Study summary: The United States, Italy and Spain provided the acute and convalescent COVID-19 samples.

The germline CDR1 and CDR2 sequences are KGHSH and LQKENI. The CDR3 totals 15 residues. V dropped 0 bases and J dropped 3 bases, with 11 bases sitting between them. Measured with immunoSEQ multiplex PCR; TCRdb has only the in-frame clones, and not every one. The data contain 88,000 or so clones, 81% of them singletons. This clone appeared a single time. Sequenced material: peripheral blood. This sequence was found in a man between 60 and 75 years old with acute or convalescent COVID-19. The rearrangement links TRBV18 to TRBJ2-5; a possible D gene is TRBD1 (5 bases). The chain's CDR3 is CASSPPGKGKETQYF. Here the CDR3 DNA reads TGTGCCAGCTCACCACCTGGAAAGGGGAAAGAGACCCAGTACTTC. Using reference TRBV18 and TRBJ2-5 for the parts outside the CDR3, the full variable domain is NAGVMQNPRHLVRRRGQEARLRCSPMKGHSHVYWYRQLPEEGLKFMVYLQKENIIDESGMPKERFSAEFPKEGPSILRIQQVVRGDSAAYFCASSPPGKGKETQYFGPGTRLLVL.